This T cell receptor (beta chain) was found in a study of molecular identifiers for immune sequencing clone quantification. One entry per CDR3 protein results from TCRdb running MiXCR on the PCR reads. The table includes about 320,000 distinct CDR3 sequences, about 22% detected once. The length of the CDR3 is 15 residues. V dropped 5 bases and J dropped 3 bases, with 17 bases sitting between them. The germline CDR1 and CDR2 sequences are SGHVS and FQNEAQ. Notes on this clonotype: This may stem from a read error, because a much larger clone lies one nucleotide away. Since no conserved phenylalanine or tryptophan closes the CDR3, a read error is the likely cause.

The sample was naive CD8+ T cells from blood, with Jurkat cell RNA spiked in. Regarding subset: FACS-sorted CD8+CD4-CCR7+CD45RA+ naive T cells. The sequence was collected from a human donor in good health. Some libraries in this study had Jurkat cell RNA spiked in. This chain connects TRBV7-8 to TRBJ2-7; D not resolved. Here the CDR3 reads CASSDHYTPSYEQYI. CDR3 in DNA: TGTGCCAGCAGCGACCACTACACACCAAGCTACGAGCAGTACATC.